This T cell receptor beta chain was sequenced for a study of shared clonotypes between healthy human individuals. The table came from immunoSEQ multiplex PCR; TCRdb's copy has only in-frame clones and leaves some out. This table holds around 610,000 clones, about 96% found once. In the naive CD8 group, cells lacked CD45RO and were positively selected for CCR7, so terminally differentiated effector memory CD45RA+ cells were left out. Comment on this clone: The antigen is unknown.

Whole-study results and caveats: With few donors, the genetic and exposure-history diversity represented was limited.

This CDR3 comprises 17 residues. The V and J ends lost 0 bases and 2 bases respectively, with 18 bases between them. In germline, CDR1 is SGHDT, CDR2 YYEEEE. The sample taken for sequencing was naive CD8+ T cells sorted from blood. This TCR was recovered from a woman in her twenties or thirties in good health. The V gene is TRBV5-6, the J gene TRBJ2-7; D possibly matches TRBD1 or TRBD2 (5 bases each). The CDR3, as DNA: TGTGCCAGCAGCTTGGCCCCTTCGGGGCCCTGGCCCTACGAGCAGTACTTC. Encoded protein: CASSLAPSGPWPYEQYF.